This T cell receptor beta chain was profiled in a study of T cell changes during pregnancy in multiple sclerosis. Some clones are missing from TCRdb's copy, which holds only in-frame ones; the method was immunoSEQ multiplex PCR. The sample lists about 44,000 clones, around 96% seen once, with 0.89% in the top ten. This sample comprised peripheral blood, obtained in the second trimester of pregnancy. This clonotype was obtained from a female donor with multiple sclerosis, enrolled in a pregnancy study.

The CDR3 DNA sequence: TGTGCCTCGCGAGGAGTGTATAGCAATCAGCCCCAGCATTTT. Encoded protein: CASRGVYSNQPQHF. V is TRBV10-3 and J is TRBJ1-5, with D uncertain. The CDR3 has 14 residues. With 11 bases removed from V and 0 bases from J, the gap between germline ends came to 14 bases. Germline V gene sequence: CDR1 ENHRY, CDR2 SYGVKD.